This T cell receptor (beta chain) comes out of a study of T cell clonality in common variable immunodeficiency. Overall study results and limits: Shared TCRbeta clones were fewer between CVID subjects than controls.

Sequencing used immunoSEQ multiplex PCR; TCRdb keeps in-frame clones, though not all of them. The sample includes some 28,000 clones, none of them occurring once. The CDR3 contains 11 residues. Trimming stripped 5 bases from V and 5 bases from J, with 5 bases between. Germline V lookup: CDR1 SGHNT, CDR2 YYREEE (reference sequence). This clone was recorded many times. What it recognizes is unknown. The sequence runs out 3 residues before the end of the CDR3; the remainder is reconstructed from the germline J gene. Sequencing was carried out using peripheral blood mononuclear cells. The receptor was derived from a person between 18 and 75 years old in good health. The chain couples TRBV5-4 to TRBJ2-1; no clear D gene. The CDR3 here is CASRSNNEQFF. The CDR3 bases that were read are TGTGCCAGCAGGTCAAACAATGAG.